The 28 T cell receptor beta chains given below trace back to one sample, sequenced in a study of cytomegalovirus exposure and HLA in healthy donors. The PCR used 60 Vbeta and 13 Jbeta primers. This table comes from immunoSEQ multiplex PCR, and its TCRdb copy is limited to in-frame clones, with some not included. The sample contains some 210,000 clones, almost 80% of which appear only once. The source material was PBMCs. All receptors derive from a male donor in good health and CMV-seronegative.

The CDR3 protein is CASTLILYEQYF. In nucleotides, the CDR3 is TGTGCCAGCACTCTTATACTTTACGAGCAGTACTTC. This chain connects TRBV2 to TRBJ2-7; D unclear. This CDR3 has 12 residues. The V end was cut by 7 bases, the J end by 4 bases, with 11 bases between. Germline assignment: CDR1 SNHLY and CDR2 FYNNEI.

There are a few counts of this clone. This chain uses TRBV7-8 with TRBJ2-2, with D tentatively TRBD1 (6 bases). Germline lookup yields CDR1 SGHVS and CDR2 FQNEAQ. Trimming left V 6 bases short and J 6 bases short, with 23 bases between. The length of the CDR3 is 17 residues. CDR3 sequence reads: CASSHAVGPTGSGELFF. The CDR3 DNA follows: TGTGCCAGCAGTCATGCGGTAGGGCCTACAGGGTCCGGGGAGCTGTTTTTT.

The chain recombines TRBV9 with TRBJ2-1, with 9 bases matching TRBD1. After removal of 0 bases from V and 5 bases from J, the junction contained 3 bases not matched to a gene. Germline V CDR1 and CDR2: SGDLS, YYNGEE. This CDR3 is 15 amino acids long. The CDR3 is CASSVAQGANNEQFF. CDR3 coding DNA: TGTGCCAGCAGCGTAGCACAGGGGGCGAACAATGAGCAGTTCTTC.

The genes are TRBV6-4 and TRBJ2-2, with D maybe TRBD2 (6 bases). CDR1 is MRHNA, CDR2 SNTAGT, per germline. V was clipped by 2 bases and J by 4 bases, with 11 bases between them. This CDR3 is 15 amino acids long. CDR3 residues: CASSDPGASTGELFF. In DNA form, the CDR3 reads TGTGCCAGCAGTGACCCGGGAGCGAGCACCGGGGAGCTGTTTTTT.

This clone was seen just once. The chain is built from TRBV7-9 and TRBJ2-7; 9 bases fit TRBD1. Unmatched junction bases numbered 5, after V lost 2 bases and J lost 3 bases. The germline V gene encodes CDR1 SEHNR and CDR2 FQNEAQ (reference sequence). The CDR3 is 15 residues long. The DNA for the CDR3 is TGTGCCAGCAGCTTAAAAGGGACAGGGATCTACGAGCAGTACTTC. Translated, it gives CASSLKGTGIYEQYF. The full variable domain, completed using reference TRBV7-9 and TRBJ2-7, is DTGVSQNPRHKITKRGQNVTFRCDPISEHNRLYWYRQTLGQGPEFLTYFQNEAQLEKSRLLSDRFSAERPKGSFSTLEIQRTEQGDSAMYLCASSLKGTGIYEQYFGPGTRLTVT.

V is TRBV6-5 and J is TRBJ2-1; 8 bases fit TRBD2. From germline, CDR1 is MNHEY and CDR2 SVGAGI. CDR3 length: 14 amino acids. The junction had 3 bases not matched to a gene; V was cut back by 6 bases and J by 2 bases. The CDR3 spells CASRAGLAYNEQFF. The DNA of the CDR3 is TGTGCCAGCAGAGCGGGACTAGCCTACAATGAGCAGTTCTTC.

This clone came up a few times. The chain links TRBV6-1 to TRBJ1-1; unclear D gene. V lost 5 bases and J 0 bases, leaving 7 bases between the germline ends. Germline V lookup: CDR1 MNHNS, CDR2 SASEGT. The CDR3 loop spans 13 amino acids. CDR3 coding DNA: TGTGCCAGCAGTCGAGGGCTGAACACTGAAGCTTTCTTT. Its translation is CASSRGLNTEAFF.

In this sample, this clone turned up once. The CDR3 region has the DNA TGTGCCAGCAGCGTAGACGGAGATACGCAGTATTTT. Translation: CASSVDGDTQYF. This chain links TRBV9 with TRBJ2-3; D is unclear. Germline CDR1 reads SGDLS; CDR2 reads YYNGEE. The CDR3 length is 12 residues. Trimming took off 0 bases at V and 5 bases at J, with 4 bases between the two ends.

This clone was picked up one time. The chain carries TRBV30 and TRBJ1-2; no clear D gene. The CDR3 runs to 13 residues. Germline lookup yields CDR1 GTSNPN and CDR2 SVGIG (reference sequence). Trimming cost V 3 bases and J 2 bases, with 10 bases left between them. In DNA, the CDR3 is TGTGCCTGGAGAAGGTCGGGGAACTATGGCTACACCTTC. This codes for CAWRRSGNYGYTF.

The chain uses TRBV7-2 and TRBJ2-5; possibly TRBD2 for D (5 bases). Between the trimmed V and J ends, which lost 4 bases and 11 bases, there was a span of 14 bases. The length of the CDR3 is 12 residues. CDR1 and CDR2 (germline): SGHTA, FQGNSA. The CDR3 DNA is TGTGCCAGCAGCTCCCTAGCCTTAGAGCAGTACTTC. This translates into CASSSLALEQYF.

The chain uses TRBV28 and TRBJ2-1; 9 nucleotides agree with TRBD2. The J segment lost 7 bases and the V segment lost 5 bases, leaving 9 bases of the junction unmatched. Germline lookup yields CDR1 MDHEN and CDR2 SYDVKM. The CDR3 has 15 residues. The CDR3 coding sequence is TGTGCCAGCAGTCCCGCCGGGACTAGCTCTAATGAGCAGTTCTTC. It encodes CASSPAGTSSNEQFF.

The V and J genes are TRBV7-2 and TRBJ2-5, with TRBD2 identical over 7 bases. From germline, CDR1 is SGHTA and CDR2 FQGNSA. The CDR3 loop spans 16 amino acids. Trimming at V came to 2 bases and at J to 4 bases, leaving 10 bases not matched to a gene. The DNA for the CDR3 is TGTGCCAGCAGCTTATCCATGGGAGCGGGAAGAGAGACCCAGTACTTC. It specifies CASSLSMGAGRETQYF. The full variable domain, rest sourced from reference TRBV7-2 and TRBJ2-5, is GAGVSQSPSNKVTEKGKDVELRCDPISGHTALYWYRQSLGQGLEFLIYFQGNSAPDKSGLPSDRFSAERTGGSVSTLTIQRTQQEDSAVYLCASSLSMGAGRETQYFGPGTRLLVL.

The chain joins TRBV6-4 to TRBJ2-3; TRBD1 is a possible D gene (6 bases). The V end was cut by 6 bases, the J end by 2 bases, with 15 bases between. The CDR3 length is 15 residues. Germline V CDR1 and CDR2: MRHNA, SNTAGT. The CDR3 region has the DNA TGTGCCAGCAGACCTGAACAGGGCTTCACAGATACGCAGTATTTT. Residues: CASRPEQGFTDTQYF.

This chain connects TRBV9 to TRBJ2-5, with 11 bases fitting TRBD2. This CDR3 has 15 residues. The junction had 5 bases not matched to a gene; V was cut back by 3 bases and J by 4 bases. Germline lookup yields CDR1 SGDLS and CDR2 YYNGEE. CDR3: CASSGSLAGGETQYF. The CDR3 DNA sequence: TGTGCCAGCAGCGGTTCCCTAGCGGGAGGAGAGACCCAGTACTTC.

The rearrangement links TRBV7-9 to TRBJ2-7; tentative D call: TRBD1 (5 bases). CDR3 length: 13 amino acids. In germline, CDR1 is SEHNR, CDR2 FQNEAQ (reference sequence). Trimming pared 2 bases from V and 3 bases from J, leaving 8 bases between. The CDR3 nucleotides are TGTGCCAGCAGCTTAATGGGGCTCTACGAGCAGTACTTC. This encodes CASSLMGLYEQYF.

The CDR3 loop is CASSLAGETQYF. The CDR3 DNA reads as TGCGCCAGCAGCTTGGCCGGTGAGACCCAGTACTTC. This chain connects TRBV5-1 to TRBJ2-5; no clear D. The V and J ends lost 0 bases and 5 bases respectively, with 5 bases between them. Germline CDR1 reads SGHRS; CDR2 reads YFSETQ. The CDR3 is 12 residues long.

The sample holds a few counts of this clone. This chain joins TRBV19 and TRBJ2-7; 7 bases map to TRBD1. The CDR3 totals 16 residues. V was pared by 5 bases and J by 5 bases, with 15 bases of the junction left unmatched. Germline CDR1 is LNHDA and CDR2 is SQIVND (reference sequence). CDR3 DNA sequence: TGTGCCAGTAGTCCCGGGTGGGGGACAGAGTACGACGAGCAGTACTTC. Protein sequence: CASSPGWGTEYDEQYF.

This clone was found once. The gene calls are TRBV28 and TRBJ1-1, with unresolved D. Trimming cost V 3 bases and J 2 bases, with 10 bases left between them. The germline V gene has CDR1 MDHEN and CDR2 SYDVKM. The CDR3 loop spans 14 amino acids. CDR3 amino acids: CASSFALTNTEAFF. CDR3 nucleotides: TGTGCCAGCAGTTTCGCCCTGACTAACACTGAAGCTTTCTTT.

This chain joins TRBV11-2 and TRBJ2-5; the match to TRBD2 covers 11 bases. The germline V gene encodes CDR1 SGHAT and CDR2 FQNNGV. V was clipped by 6 bases and J by 0 bases; unmatched bases: 0. This CDR3 spans 14 amino acids. The CDR3 coding sequence is TGTGCCAGCAGGGGACTAGCGGACCAAGAGACCCAGTACTTC. Its protein is CASRGLADQETQYF.

This rearrangement joins TRBV19 to TRBJ1-3; D unclear. From germline, CDR1 is LNHDA and CDR2 SQIVND (reference sequence). CDR3 length equals 15 residues. V dropped 3 bases and J dropped 0 bases, with 9 bases sitting between them. In DNA, the CDR3 is TGTGCCAGTAGTATTTCCGTCAGCTCTGGAAACACCATATATTTT. This codes for CASSISVSSGNTIYF.

The CDR3 here is CASSRKVTGEGSNEQFF. CDR3 sequence (DNA): TGTGCCAGCAGCCGAAAGGTCACAGGGGAAGGATCCAATGAGCAGTTCTTC. The genes are TRBV14 and TRBJ2-1, with 7 bases lining up with TRBD1. The CDR3 has 17 amino acids. V trimming: 4 bases; J trimming: 6 bases; junction bases outside the gene matches: 15. In germline, CDR1 is SGHDN, CDR2 FVKESK.

The chain links TRBV6-6 to TRBJ2-7; no clear D gene. This CDR3 contains 16 residues. V lost 4 bases and J lost 3, with 19 bases in between. The germline gives CDR1 MNHNY, CDR2 SVGAGI (reference sequence). In DNA, the CDR3 is TGTGCCAGCAGTTCGGGTCGTCTTACCCTCAACTACGAGCAGTACTTC. This encodes CASSSGRLTLNYEQYF.

V gene TRBV28 combines with J gene TRBJ1-5; D is possibly TRBD1 (5 bases). V lost 5 bases, J lost 5 bases, and 16 bases lay in between. CDR1 and CDR2 from the germline V gene are MDHEN and SYDVKM. This CDR3 is built from 15 residues. CDR3 DNA: TGTGCCAGCAGTGTAGACCAGGGTACGCATCAGCCCCAGCATTTT. It specifies CASSVDQGTHQPQHF. Full variable domain (rest looked up from reference TRBV28 and TRBJ1-5): DVKVTQSSRYLVKRTGEKVFLECVQDMDHENMFWYRQDPGLGLRLIYFSYDVKMKEKGDIPEGYSVSREKKERFSLILESASTNQTSMYLCASSVDQGTHQPQHFGDGTRLSIL.

The CDR3 nucleotides are TGTGCCAGCAGCTTTTCCGGGGCTAATGAAAAACTGTTTTTT. Its protein is CASSFSGANEKLFF. J is TRBJ1-4 and V is TRBV7-2; no clear D. V lost 3 bases, J lost 3 bases, and 8 bases lay in between. The CDR3 extends over 14 amino acids. Germline CDR1 reads SGHTA; CDR2 reads FQGNSA.

The chain joins TRBV28 to TRBJ2-2; the match to TRBD2 covers 7 bases. The V and J ends lost 6 bases and 4 bases, in that order; junction bases with no gene match: 17. The CDR3 totals 18 residues. The V gene's germline CDR1 is MDHEN and CDR2 SYDVKM. The CDR3 reads CASSLPVGGGSSTGELFF. The CDR3 DNA sequence: TGTGCCAGCAGCCTTCCCGTTGGTGGCGGGAGCTCCACCGGGGAGCTGTTTTTT.

The genes are TRBV18 and TRBJ2-3, with 10 bases that match TRBD1. The length of the CDR3 is 16 residues. Trimming at V came to 2 bases and at J to 6 bases, leaving 8 bases not matched to a gene. Germline loops: CDR1 KGHSH, CDR2 LQKENI. The CDR3 spells CASSPGWDRGSDTQYF. The CDR3 nucleotides read TGTGCCAGCTCACCAGGGTGGGACAGGGGATCCGATACGCAGTATTTT. The whole variable domain, remainder taken from reference TRBV18 and TRBJ2-3, is NAGVMQNPRHLVRRRGQEARLRCSPMKGHSHVYWYRQLPEEGLKFMVYLQKENIIDESGMPKERFSAEFPKEGPSILRIQQVVRGDSAAYFCASSPGWDRGSDTQYFGPGTRLTVL.

CDR3 in DNA: TGTGCCAGCAGTGAAAGGGGGACAGGGGTCTATGGCTACACCTTC. Its translation is CASSERGTGVYGYTF. The rearrangement links TRBV6-1 to TRBJ1-2; TRBD1 agrees at 10 bases. Germline-derived CDR1 and CDR2 are MNHNS and SASEGT. The junction had 4 bases not matched to a gene; V was cut back by 2 bases and J by 4 bases. The CDR3 extends over 15 amino acids.

V is TRBV27 and J is TRBJ1-2; D gene unclear. The V end lost 5 bases, the J end lost 5 bases, and 12 bases lay between the germline ends. The CDR3 is made up of 13 amino acids. Germline V gene sequence: CDR1 MNHEY, CDR2 SMNVEV (reference sequence). The CDR3 region is CASSMGRVYGYTF. DNA of the CDR3: TGTGCCAGCAGTATGGGCCGAGTTTATGGCTACACCTTC.